The 30 T cell receptor beta chains listed next were all sequenced from one sample in a study of T cell responses to AZD1222 COVID-19 vaccine. The data were produced by immunoSEQ multiplex PCR, yet TCRdb's version contains in-frame clones alone and is incomplete. The profile shows roughly 96,000 clones, 75% to 90% of them singletons. Material: peripheral blood, obtained on day 0 of AZD1222 vaccination. These receptors all come from an adult in good health.

V is TRBV4-3 and J is TRBJ1-1, with D uncertain. This CDR3 has 13 residues. V lost 3 bases to trimming and J lost 4 bases, with 9 bases between them. In germline, CDR1 is LGHNA, CDR2 YSLEER. CDR3 DNA: TGCGCCAGCAGCCAGCTATCGGGCACTGAAGCTTTCTTT. Residues: CASSQLSGTEAFF.

The rearrangement uses TRBV7-3 and TRBJ2-1, with 8 positions matching TRBD2. The CDR3 has 15 residues. J gave up 1 base and V 5 bases, and 4 bases lay outside the gene matches. Germline-derived CDR1 and CDR2 are SGHTA and FQGTGA. As DNA, the CDR3 is TGTGCCAGCAGCCCAAGCGGGAGTTCCTACAATGAGCAGTTCTTC. Translated, it gives CASSPSGSSYNEQFF.

The V call is TRBV9, the J call TRBJ2-5; TRBD2 aligns across 7 bases. V was clipped by 4 bases and J by 5 bases; unmatched bases: 5. This CDR3 contains 13 residues. Germline loops: CDR1 SGDLS, CDR2 YYNGEE. Here the CDR3 DNA reads TGTGCCAGCAGCCCCCTGGGAGGGGAGACCCAGTACTTC. It translates to CASSPLGGETQYF.

This sequence joins TRBV28 and TRBJ2-7, with no clear D. The V end was cut by 3 bases, the J end by 5 bases, with 8 bases between. CDR3 length equals 12 residues. Germline V gene data show CDR1 as MDHEN and CDR2 as SYDVKM. The CDR3 protein is CASSLRSHEQYF. CDR3 DNA: TGTGCCAGCAGTTTGAGGTCCCACGAGCAGTACTTC.

V gene TRBV9 combines with J gene TRBJ2-7; 8 nucleotides line up with TRBD1. Germline-derived CDR1 and CDR2 are SGDLS and YYNGEE. After removal of 4 bases from V and 5 bases from J, the junction contained 14 bases not matched to a gene. The CDR3 contains 16 residues. The CDR3 protein is CASSFQTGATPDEQYF. DNA of the CDR3: TGTGCCAGCAGCTTTCAGACAGGGGCCACCCCAGACGAGCAGTACTTC.

This sequence joins TRBV9 and TRBJ2-7; perhaps TRBD1 as D (6 bases). The CDR3 runs 12 residues. V gave up 0 bases and J gave up 6 bases, with 7 bases separating them. Germline lookup yields CDR1 SGDLS and CDR2 YYNGEE. The CDR3, as DNA: TGTGCCAGCAGCGTAGAAGGGGGCGAGCAGTACTTC. It encodes CASSVEGGEQYF. Full variable domain (remainder filled in from reference TRBV9 and TRBJ2-7): DSGVTQTPKHLITATGQRVTLRCSPRSGDLSVYWYQQSLDQGLQFLIQYYNGEERAKGNILERFSAQQFPDLHSELNLSSLELGDSALYFCASSVEGGEQYFGPGTRLTVT.

V is TRBV9 and J is TRBJ2-3; D gene uncertain. The ends were cut back, 3 bases at V and 6 bases at J, with 5 bases in the middle. The germline gives CDR1 SGDLS, CDR2 YYNGEE. The CDR3 contains 11 residues. CDR3 bases: TGTGCCAGCAGCGGCTCGGATACGCAGTATTTT. Its translation: CASSGSDTQYF.

The rearrangement links TRBV15 to TRBJ2-4; D assignment may be TRBD1 or TRBD2 (6 bases each). V gave up 5 bases and J gave up 8 bases, with 13 bases separating them. Germline CDR1 reads LNHNV; CDR2 reads YYDKDF (reference sequence). CDR3 size: 13 residues. CDR3 sequence: CATSGGRGDIQYF. The CDR3 coding sequence is TGTGCCACCAGCGGGGGGCGTGGGGACATTCAGTACTTC.

The chain is built from TRBV28 and TRBJ2-5, with a tentative D call TRBD2 (7 bases). With 3 bases removed from V and 5 bases from J, the gap between germline ends came to 13 bases. Germline CDR1 MDHEN, CDR2 SYDVKM. The CDR3 sequence is 14 residues long. CDR3 coding DNA: TGTGCCAGCAGTTTGGGGGGGGCGGATGAGACCCAGTACTTC. Translating gives CASSLGGADETQYF. The full variable domain, completed using reference TRBV28 and TRBJ2-5, is DVKVTQSSRYLVKRTGEKVFLECVQDMDHENMFWYRQDPGLGLRLIYFSYDVKMKEKGDIPEGYSVSREKKERFSLILESASTNQTSMYLCASSLGGADETQYFGPGTRLLVL.

The rearrangement links TRBV18 to TRBJ1-4; D gene unclear. The V end was cut by 3 bases, the J end by 5 bases, with 13 bases between. Germline V gene lookup returns CDR1 KGHSH and CDR2 LQKENI. The CDR3 covers 15 residues. CDR3 protein: CASSPSARSNEKLFF. Written as DNA, the CDR3 is TGTGCCAGCTCACCGTCAGCGAGATCAAATGAAAAACTGTTTTTT. Supplemented by reference TRBV18 and TRBJ1-4, the full variable domain reads NAGVMQNPRHLVRRRGQEARLRCSPMKGHSHVYWYRQLPEEGLKFMVYLQKENIIDESGMPKERFSAEFPKEGPSILRIQQVVRGDSAAYFCASSPSARSNEKLFFGSGTQLSVL.

J is TRBJ1-2 and V is TRBV5-1; possibly TRBD1 for D (5 bases). V was pared by 5 bases and J by 9 bases, with 14 bases between. Germline loops: CDR1 SGHRS, CDR2 YFSETQ. This CDR3 region has 12 residues. This CDR3 is CASRPERGSYTF. In nucleotides, the CDR3 is TGCGCCAGCAGACCCGAACGGGGGAGCTACACCTTC.

The chain carries TRBV5-5 and TRBJ1-4, with 9 bases lining up with TRBD1. V was pared by 5 bases and J by 7 bases, with 15 bases of the junction left unmatched. This CDR3 is 17 amino acids long. Germline assignment: CDR1 SGHKS and CDR2 YYEKEE (reference sequence). The CDR3 DNA is TGTGCCAGCAGTTCCACCGGGACAGGGCAGTTTAGTGAAAAACTGTTTTTT. Amino acids: CASSSTGTGQFSEKLFF.

The chain has TRBV30 and TRBJ1-1; D remains ambiguous. CDR1 and CDR2 (germline): GTSNPN, SVGIG (reference sequence). The V end was cut by 4 bases, the J end by 4 bases, with 16 bases between. This CDR3 contains 14 residues. The CDR3 sequence: CAWTHLGPGTEAFF. DNA for the CDR3: TGTGCCTGGACCCATCTAGGACCGGGCACTGAAGCTTTCTTT.

This clone was counted only a few times. The chain is built from TRBV15 and TRBJ1-5, with 10 bases identical to TRBD1. With 5 bases clipped from V and 5 bases from J, the junction kept 15 bases outside the gene matches. The CDR3 is 18 amino acids. Germline V gene lookup returns CDR1 LNHNV and CDR2 YYDKDF (reference sequence). The CDR3 sequence is CATSGSEGQGFGDQPQHF. The CDR3 bases are TGTGCCACCAGCGGATCGGAGGGACAGGGGTTCGGCGATCAGCCCCAGCATTTT.

The chain combines TRBV28 with TRBJ2-7, with D perhaps TRBD1 (6 bases). Trimming removed 6 bases from V and 2 bases from J, with 11 bases in between. Germline V gene sequence: CDR1 MDHEN, CDR2 SYDVKM. The CDR3 totals 13 residues. CDR3 residues: CASSRGGPYEQYF. The CDR3 DNA is TGTGCCAGCAGCAGGGGTGGCCCCTACGAGCAGTACTTC.

This chain joins TRBV18 and TRBJ1-4; D unclear. V gave up 4 bases and J gave up 7 bases, with 4 bases separating them. Germline values: CDR1 KGHSH, CDR2 LQKENI. The CDR3 is 11 residues long. As DNA, the CDR3 is TGTGCCAGCTCACTATCTGAAAAACTGTTTTTT. It yields the protein CASSLSEKLFF.

The V gene is TRBV19, the J gene TRBJ1-1; perhaps TRBD1 as D (5 bases). V lost 4 bases to trimming and J lost 0 bases, with 12 bases between them. This CDR3 has 15 amino acids. Germline lookup yields CDR1 LNHDA and CDR2 SQIVND (reference sequence). The CDR3 region is CASSRGRPMNTEAFF. Written as DNA, the CDR3 is TGTGCCAGTAGTAGGGGGAGACCAATGAACACTGAAGCTTTCTTT.

The gene calls are TRBV19 and TRBJ1-4; D call uncertain. Trimming took 3 bases from V and 4 from J, leaving 9 bases between them. This CDR3 spans 14 amino acids. Germline loops: CDR1 LNHDA, CDR2 SQIVND (reference sequence). CDR3 residues: CASSMRFGNEKLFF. The CDR3 coding sequence is TGTGCCAGTAGTATGAGGTTTGGTAATGAAAAACTGTTTTTT. Full variable domain (remainder filled in from reference TRBV19 and TRBJ1-4): DGGITQSPKYLFRKEGQNVTLSCEQNLNHDAMYWYRQDPGQGLRLIYYSQIVNDFQKGDIAEGYSVSREKKESFPLTVTSAQKNPTAFYLCASSMRFGNEKLFFGSGTQLSVL.

CDR3 sequence reads: CASSVRDSGNTIYF. The CDR3 bases are TGTGCCAGCAGCGTCCGGGACAGTGGAAACACCATATATTTT. The genes are TRBV9 and TRBJ1-3; 7 nucleotides agree with TRBD1. CDR1 and CDR2 from the germline V gene are SGDLS and YYNGEE. There are 14 residues in the CDR3. Trimming cost V 2 bases and J 3 bases; bases outside gene matches: 2.

In DNA, the CDR3 is TGTGCCAGTAGTACCGGACAGGCTCAGCCCTACGAGCAGTACTTC. Protein sequence: CASSTGQAQPYEQYF. The chain combines TRBV19 with TRBJ2-7, with 7 bases matching TRBD1. The ends lost 4 bases at V and 2 bases at J; junction bases unmatched: 8. The CDR3 is made up of 15 amino acids. Per germline, CDR1 LNHDA and CDR2 SQIVND (reference sequence).

The chain combines TRBV7-9 with TRBJ1-2; tentative D call: TRBD1 (5 bases). The CDR3 runs 15 residues. Trimming shortened V by 4 bases and J by 3 bases, and 15 bases separated the two germline ends. From germline, CDR1 is SEHNR and CDR2 FQNEAQ (reference sequence). In DNA, the CDR3 is TGTGCCAGCAGCTCCCCGTCCTTAGGGGACTATGGCTACACCTTC. Translation gives CASSSPSLGDYGYTF.

The chain combines TRBV3-1 (or the pseudogene TRBV3-2) with TRBJ2-1, with TRBD2 identical over 9 bases. Germline CDR1 LGHDT, CDR2 YNNKEL (reference sequence). J was trimmed by 6 bases and V by 4 bases; bases with no gene match: 1. The length of the CDR3 is 13 residues. The CDR3 here is CASSRGRGNEQFF. The DNA for the CDR3 is TGTGCCAGCAGCCGCGGGAGGGGCAATGAGCAGTTCTTC.

The V and J genes are TRBV7-8 and TRBJ1-1; 7 bases fit TRBD1. The germline V gene has CDR1 SGHVS and CDR2 FQNEAQ. Trimming took 4 bases from V and 4 from J; bases not matched to a gene: 9. The CDR3 extends over 15 amino acids. CDR3 coding DNA: TGTGCCAGCAGCTCCGACCGTACAGGGGCCACTGAAGCTTTCTTT. Translated: CASSSDRTGATEAFF.

The chain combines TRBV6-4 with TRBJ1-5; no clear D gene. V lost 3 bases to trimming and J lost 0 bases, with 6 bases between them. Germline-derived CDR1 and CDR2 are MRHNA and SNTAGT. The CDR3 contains 14 residues. In DNA form, the CDR3 reads TGTGCCAGCAGTGAACAGAGTAGCAATCAGCCCCAGCATTTT. The encoded protein is CASSEQSSNQPQHF.

The rearrangement links TRBV6-5 to TRBJ1-3, with 9 bases fitting TRBD1. The CDR3 covers 15 residues. With V trimmed by 2 bases and J by 4 bases, 3 bases remained unmatched. Germline assignment: CDR1 MNHEY and CDR2 SVGAGI. CDR3 region: CASSYRTGEGNTIYF. In DNA, the CDR3 is TGTGCCAGCAGTTACAGGACAGGGGAAGGAAACACCATATATTTT.

The chain's CDR3 is CASSLQGLAGQGEQFF. DNA for the CDR3: TGTGCCAGCAGTTTACAGGGACTAGCGGGTCAAGGTGAGCAGTTCTTC. The chain is built from TRBV28 and TRBJ2-1, with 12 bases fitting TRBD2. Germline CDR1 MDHEN, CDR2 SYDVKM. CDR3 size: 16 residues. J was trimmed by 9 bases and V by 2 bases; bases with no gene match: 8.

In DNA, the CDR3 is TGTGCCAGCTCACCTGGACTAGCGGTGAGGGGAGATACGCAGTATTTT. This sequence encodes CASSPGLAVRGDTQYF. This rearrangement joins TRBV18 to TRBJ2-3; 10 positions match TRBD2. After removal of 3 bases from V and 5 bases from J, the junction contained 8 bases not matched to a gene. This CDR3 has 16 amino acids. CDR1 and CDR2 from the germline V gene are KGHSH and LQKENI.

The chain uses TRBV25-1 and TRBJ2-3, with D possibly TRBD1 on 5 matching bases. The germline gives CDR1 MGHDK, CDR2 SYGVNS. The germline V and J ends were trimmed by 1 base and 6 bases, with 11 bases remaining between them. The CDR3 runs to 14 residues. In DNA form, the CDR3 reads TGTGCCAGCAGTGAATCGACAGCAGCGGATACGCAGTATTTT. Residues: CASSESTAADTQYF.

CDR3 coding DNA: TGCGCCAGCAGGTTCCGGGACAGGACAGAAAAACTGTTTTTT. Protein: CASRFRDRTEKLFF. The chain has TRBV5-1 and TRBJ1-4, with 8 bases lining up with TRBD1. From germline, CDR1 is SGHRS and CDR2 YFSETQ. The CDR3 sequence is 14 residues long. With V trimmed by 5 bases and J by 8 bases, 8 bases remained unmatched.

This chain links TRBV11-2 with TRBJ1-3; no clear D. V lost 5 bases, J lost 2 bases, and 22 bases lay in between. This CDR3 spans 18 amino acids. CDR1 is SGHAT and CDR2 is FQNNGV in the germline V gene. The CDR3 nucleotides are TGTGCCAGCAGCCCATTCCCGCCGACCAGCGGGGCTGGAAACACCATATATTTT. Translating it yields CASSPFPPTSGAGNTIYF.